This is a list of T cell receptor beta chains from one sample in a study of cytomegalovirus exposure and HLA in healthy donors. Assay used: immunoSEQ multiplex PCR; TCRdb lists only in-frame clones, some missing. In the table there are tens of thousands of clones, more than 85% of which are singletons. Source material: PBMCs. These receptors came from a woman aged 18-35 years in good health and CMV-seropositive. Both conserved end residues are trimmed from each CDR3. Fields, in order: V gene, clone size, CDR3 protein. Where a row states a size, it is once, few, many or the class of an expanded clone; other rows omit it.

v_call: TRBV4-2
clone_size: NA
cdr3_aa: ASSQVGSGTGNYGYT

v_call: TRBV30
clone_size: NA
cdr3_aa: AWSAEGRQPQH

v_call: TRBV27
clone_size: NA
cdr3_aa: ASSLGSGMITDTQY

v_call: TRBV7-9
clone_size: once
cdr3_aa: ASSLEMETQY

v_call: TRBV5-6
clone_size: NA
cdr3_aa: ASSLLGAAEKLF

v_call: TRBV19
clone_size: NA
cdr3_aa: ASSPTGGKNIQY

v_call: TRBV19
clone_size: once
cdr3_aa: ASSIAHLDRGSPLH

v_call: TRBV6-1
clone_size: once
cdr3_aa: ASSATTNYGYT

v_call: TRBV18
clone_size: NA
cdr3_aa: ASSPGQDYGYT

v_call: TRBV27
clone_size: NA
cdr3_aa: ASSLRSTYTVQQY